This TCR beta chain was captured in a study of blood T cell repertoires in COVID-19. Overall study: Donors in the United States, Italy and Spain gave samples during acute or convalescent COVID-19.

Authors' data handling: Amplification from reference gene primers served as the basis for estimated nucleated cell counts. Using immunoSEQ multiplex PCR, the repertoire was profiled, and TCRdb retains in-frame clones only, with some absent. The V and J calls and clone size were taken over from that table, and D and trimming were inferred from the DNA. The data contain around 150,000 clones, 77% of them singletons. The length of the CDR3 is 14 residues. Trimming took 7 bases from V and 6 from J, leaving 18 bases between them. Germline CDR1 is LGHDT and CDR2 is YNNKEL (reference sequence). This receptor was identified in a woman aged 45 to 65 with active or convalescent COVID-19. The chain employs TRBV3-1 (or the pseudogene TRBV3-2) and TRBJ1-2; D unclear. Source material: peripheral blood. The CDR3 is CASTPARGVDGYTF. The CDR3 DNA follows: TGTGCCAGCACCCCAGCCCGGGGAGTGGATGGCTACACCTTC.